The clone carrying this T cell receptor (beta chain) came up a few times. No antigen is known for it. In the ophthalmopathy cohort, Clinical Activity Score was at least 3, NOSPECS grade at least 4, and duration under 3 months. This entry comes from a study of T cells in Graves' hyperthyroidism and ophthalmopathy. Germline loops: CDR1 SGHDN, CDR2 FVKESK. The CDR3 is made up of 14 amino acids. V shed 4 bases, J shed 5 bases, and the junction held 7 bases outside the gene matches. Amplified regions were TCR beta CDR3 sequences from RNA transcripts. The TCR CDR3 first-round RT-PCR relied on the HTBI primer set. TCRdb passed the multiplex PCR reads through MiXCR, listing each CDR3 protein once. The table shows approximately 600,000 distinct CDR3 sequences, with less than 25% occurring only once. Points from the study as a whole: Model output signaled ophthalmopathy a median approximately 6 months ahead of onset. Clonotypes that were expanded in thyroid above 0.001 mostly appeared in blood too.

The source material was blood. This TCR was recovered from a man aged 30 to 45 with Graves' ophthalmopathy. The chain couples TRBV14 to TRBJ2-7; 8 nucleotides line up with TRBD2. The CDR3 DNA reads as TGTGCCAGCAGCCCCCGGGAGGGGTGGGACGAGCAGTACTTC. This sequence encodes CASSPREGWDEQYF.